One sample yielded the 7 T cell receptor beta chains listed below, sequenced in a study of T cell clones after liver transplantation. Data came from immunoSEQ multiplex PCR; TCRdb stores just in-frame clones and leaves some out. This sample has roughly 100,000 clones, with around 84% found just once. Source: CD4+ T cells from blood, taken approximately 45 months after liver transplant. These receptors were taken from a human patient who received a liver transplant. Some T cells may be graft donor cells.

V is TRBV7-9 and J is TRBJ1-2; D gene ambiguous. Germline V gene data show CDR1 as SEHNR and CDR2 as FQNEAQ (reference sequence). V lost 7 bases to trimming and J lost 0 bases, with 9 bases between them. The CDR3 contains 13 residues. Here the CDR3 reads CASTRGSNYGYTF. In nucleotides, the CDR3 is TGTGCCAGCACCCGAGGGTCTAACTATGGCTACACCTTC.

The genes are TRBV21-1 and TRBJ2-5; no DNA check was done on the table's D call, TRBD1. TRBV21-1 counts as a pseudogene. The CDR3 extends over 15 amino acids. This CDR3 reads CASSGLQGFGETQYF. CDR3 nucleotide sequence: TGTGCCAGCAGCGGGCTACAGGGTTTCGGAGAGACCCAGTACTTC.

The chain employs TRBV7-7 and TRBJ2-3; D may be TRBD2 (5 bases). Trimming took 1 base from V and 5 from J, leaving 13 bases between them. The CDR3 is 15 amino acids. From germline, CDR1 is SSHAT and CDR2 FNYEAQ (reference sequence). Here the CDR3 reads CASSLGRAAGDTQYF. In DNA form, the CDR3 reads TGTGCCAGCAGCTTAGGACGAGCGGCAGGAGATACGCAGTATTTT.

This clone was observed a single time. Different DNA sequences within this sample yield the same CDR3. The chain has TRBV7-3 and TRBJ1-1; no clear D. The CDR3 runs to 13 residues. Germline V gene sequence: CDR1 SGHTA, CDR2 FQGTGA. Trimming stripped 2 bases from V and 1 base from J, with 5 bases between. CDR3 sequence (DNA): TGTGCCAGCAGCTTAGGGCAGAACACTGAAGCTTTCTTT. It translates to CASSLGQNTEAFF.

The chain carries TRBV5-1 and TRBJ2-1; D assignment may be TRBD1 or TRBD2 (5 bases each). The germline V and J ends were trimmed by 5 bases and 2 bases, with 14 bases remaining between them. This CDR3 comprises 15 residues. CDR1 is SGHRS and CDR2 is YFSETQ in the germline V gene. The CDR3 region has the DNA TGCGCCAGCAGTCCAAACCCGGGGCCCTACAATGAGCAGTTCTTC. Encoded protein: CASSPNPGPYNEQFF.

This clone was seen once. The chain is built from TRBV7-6 and TRBJ2-5, with 11 bases aligning to TRBD2. The CDR3 consists of 16 residues. The trim removed 5 bases at V and 3 bases at J, leaving 8 bases unmatched. CDR1 is SGHVS and CDR2 is FNYEAQ in the germline V gene. The DNA of the CDR3 is TGTGCCAGCAGCACCAGACTAGCGGGGACCAAAGAGACCCAGTACTTC. It yields the protein CASSTRLAGTKETQYF.

V gene TRBV15 combines with J gene TRBJ2-1, with D possibly matching TRBD1 (5 bases). Germline-derived CDR1 and CDR2 are LNHNV and YYDKDF (reference sequence). The CDR3 spans 15 residues. V lost 1 base to trimming and J lost 4 bases, with 11 bases between them. The CDR3 is CATSRGSGPYNEQFF. The CDR3, as DNA: TGTGCCACCAGCAGAGGTTCAGGGCCTTACAATGAGCAGTTCTTC.